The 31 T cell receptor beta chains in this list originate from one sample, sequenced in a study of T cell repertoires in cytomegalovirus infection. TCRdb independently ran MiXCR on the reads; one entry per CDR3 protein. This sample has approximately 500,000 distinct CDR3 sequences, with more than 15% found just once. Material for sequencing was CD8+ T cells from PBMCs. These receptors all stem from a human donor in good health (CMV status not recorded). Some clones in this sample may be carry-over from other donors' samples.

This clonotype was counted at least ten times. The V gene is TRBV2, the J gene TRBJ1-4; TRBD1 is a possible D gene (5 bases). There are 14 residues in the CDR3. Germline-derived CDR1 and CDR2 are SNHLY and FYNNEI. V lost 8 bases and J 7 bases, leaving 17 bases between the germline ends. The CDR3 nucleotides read TGTGCCAGCCTGACGTGGGACTCCGGTGAAAAACTGTTTTTT. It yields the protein CASLTWDSGEKLFF.

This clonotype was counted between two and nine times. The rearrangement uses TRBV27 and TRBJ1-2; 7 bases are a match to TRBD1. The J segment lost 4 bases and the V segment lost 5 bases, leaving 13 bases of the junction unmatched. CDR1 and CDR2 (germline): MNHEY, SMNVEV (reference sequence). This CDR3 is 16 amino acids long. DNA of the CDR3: TGTGCCAGCAGTCCCCGGGGGACAGACAGGGTCTATGGCTACACCTTC. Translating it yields CASSPRGTDRVYGYTF.

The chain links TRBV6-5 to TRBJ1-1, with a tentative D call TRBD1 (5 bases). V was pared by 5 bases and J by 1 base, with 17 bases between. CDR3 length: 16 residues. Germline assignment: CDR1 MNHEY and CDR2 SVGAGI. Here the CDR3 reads CASSRWRAGRNTEAFF. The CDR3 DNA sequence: TGTGCCAGCAGTCGATGGAGGGCAGGGAGGAACACTGAAGCTTTCTTT.

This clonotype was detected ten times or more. The CDR3 DNA sequence: TGTGCCAGCAGTCCCCGGGAGGGGAGACAGCCCCAGCATTTT. It specifies CASSPREGRQPQHF. V and J are TRBV6-6 and TRBJ1-5, with D possibly TRBD1 on 5 matching bases. V lost 5 bases and J lost 7, with 15 bases in between. Germline V gene data show CDR1 as MNHNY and CDR2 as SVGAGI (reference sequence). This CDR3 has 14 amino acids.

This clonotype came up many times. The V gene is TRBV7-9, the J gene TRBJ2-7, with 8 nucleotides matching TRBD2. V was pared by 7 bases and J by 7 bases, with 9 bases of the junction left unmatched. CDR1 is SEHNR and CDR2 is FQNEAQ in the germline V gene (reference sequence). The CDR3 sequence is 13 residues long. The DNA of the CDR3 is TGTGCCAGCACCCCCGGGGGGGGCGAGGAGCAGTACTTC. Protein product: CASTPGGGEEQYF. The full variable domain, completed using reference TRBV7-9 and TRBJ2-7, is DTGVSQNPRHKITKRGQNVTFRCDPISEHNRLYWYRQTLGQGPEFLTYFQNEAQLEKSRLLSDRFSAERPKGSFSTLEIQRTEQGDSAMYLCASTPGGGEEQYFGPGTRLTVT.

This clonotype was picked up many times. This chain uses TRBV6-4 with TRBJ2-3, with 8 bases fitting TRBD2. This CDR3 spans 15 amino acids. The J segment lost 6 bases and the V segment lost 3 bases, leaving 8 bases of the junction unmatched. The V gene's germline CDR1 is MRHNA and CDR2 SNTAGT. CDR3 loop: CASSEDGRADDTQYF. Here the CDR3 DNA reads TGTGCCAGCAGTGAGGACGGGAGGGCCGATGATACGCAGTATTTT.

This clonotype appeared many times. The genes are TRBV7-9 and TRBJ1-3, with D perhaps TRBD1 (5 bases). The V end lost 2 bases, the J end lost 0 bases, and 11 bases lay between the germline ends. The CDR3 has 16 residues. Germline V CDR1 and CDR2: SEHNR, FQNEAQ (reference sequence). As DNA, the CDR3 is TGTGCCAGCAGCTTATTGCAGGGCCGCTCTGGAAACACCATATATTTT. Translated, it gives CASSLLQGRSGNTIYF.

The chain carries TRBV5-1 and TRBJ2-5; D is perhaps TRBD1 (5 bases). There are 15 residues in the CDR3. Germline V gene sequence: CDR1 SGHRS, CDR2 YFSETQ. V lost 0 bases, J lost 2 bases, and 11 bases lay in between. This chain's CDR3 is CASSLGQLRQETQYF. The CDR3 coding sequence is TGCGCCAGCAGCTTGGGACAGTTGAGGCAAGAGACCCAGTACTTC.

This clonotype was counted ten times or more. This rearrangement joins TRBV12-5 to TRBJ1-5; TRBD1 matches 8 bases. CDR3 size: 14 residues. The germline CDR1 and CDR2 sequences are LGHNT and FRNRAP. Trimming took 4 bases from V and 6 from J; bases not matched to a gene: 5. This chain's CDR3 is CASGSGQAGQPQHF. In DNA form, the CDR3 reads TGTGCTAGTGGTTCGGGACAGGCAGGTCAGCCCCAGCATTTT. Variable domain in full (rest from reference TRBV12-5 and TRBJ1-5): DARVTQTPRHKVTEMGQEVTMRCQPILGHNTVFWYRQTMMQGLELLAYFRNRAPLDDSGMPKDRFSAEMPDATLATLKIQPSEPRDSAVYFCASGSGQAGQPQHFGDGTRLSIL.

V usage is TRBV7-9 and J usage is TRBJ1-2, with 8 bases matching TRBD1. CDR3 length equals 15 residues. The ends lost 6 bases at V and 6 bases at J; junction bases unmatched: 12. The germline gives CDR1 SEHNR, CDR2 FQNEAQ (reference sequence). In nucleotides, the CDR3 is TGTGCCAGCAGTTCTACCCCTCAGGGGGCGGATGGCTACACCTTC. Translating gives CASSSTPQGADGYTF. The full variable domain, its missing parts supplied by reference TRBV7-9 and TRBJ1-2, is DTGVSQNPRHKITKRGQNVTFRCDPISEHNRLYWYRQTLGQGPEFLTYFQNEAQLEKSRLLSDRFSAERPKGSFSTLEIQRTEQGDSAMYLCASSSTPQGADGYTFGSGTRLTVV.

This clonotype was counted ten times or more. DNA for the CDR3: TGTGCCAGCAAAGCCCAAGCGGGGGCGCGGGTACAAGAGACCCAGTACTTC. It translates to CASKAQAGARVQETQYF. The rearrangement links TRBV7-9 to TRBJ2-5; TRBD2 agrees at 8 bases. Losses at the gene ends were 7 bases for V and 2 bases for J; bases not matched to a gene: 15. Germline V gives CDR1 SEHNR, CDR2 FQNEAQ (reference sequence). The CDR3 covers 17 residues.

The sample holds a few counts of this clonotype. The CDR3 sequence: CASSFSGTSTYEQYF. CDR3 sequence (DNA): TGTGCCAGCAGTTTCTCCGGGACCTCCACCTACGAGCAGTACTTC. V usage is TRBV28 and J usage is TRBJ2-7; D tentatively fits TRBD1 or TRBD2 (5 bases each). The V and J ends lost 3 bases and 2 bases respectively, with 14 bases between them. The germline CDR1 and CDR2 sequences are MDHEN and SYDVKM. The CDR3 contains 15 residues.

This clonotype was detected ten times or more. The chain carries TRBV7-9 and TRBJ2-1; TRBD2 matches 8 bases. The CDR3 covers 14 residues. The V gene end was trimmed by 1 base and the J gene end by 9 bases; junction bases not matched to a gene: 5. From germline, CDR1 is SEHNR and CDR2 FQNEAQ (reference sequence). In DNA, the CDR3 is TGTGCCAGCAGCTTAGTAGGCGGGAGGCCTGAGCAGTTCTTC. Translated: CASSLVGGRPEQFF.

CDR3: CSAKPINYEQYF. The CDR3 DNA reads as TGCAGTGCTAAACCGATAAACTACGAGCAGTACTTC. This chain links TRBV20-1 with TRBJ2-7; D ambiguous. V lost 4 bases, J lost 3 bases, and 10 bases lay in between. The CDR3 has 12 residues. The germline gives CDR1 DFQATT, CDR2 SNEGSKA (reference sequence).

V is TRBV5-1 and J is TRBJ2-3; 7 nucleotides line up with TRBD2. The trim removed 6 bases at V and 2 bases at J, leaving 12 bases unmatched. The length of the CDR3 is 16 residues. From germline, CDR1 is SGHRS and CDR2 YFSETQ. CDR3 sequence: CASTRTGDYITDTQYF. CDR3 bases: TGCGCCAGCACCCGGACGGGGGACTACATCACAGATACGCAGTATTTT.

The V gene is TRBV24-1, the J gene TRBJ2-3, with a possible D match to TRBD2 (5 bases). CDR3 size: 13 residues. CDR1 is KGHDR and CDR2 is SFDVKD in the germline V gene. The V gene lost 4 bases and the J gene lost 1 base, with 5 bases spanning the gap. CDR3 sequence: CATSDGGTDTQYF. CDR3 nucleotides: TGTGCCACCAGTGACGGGGGCACAGATACGCAGTATTTT.

CDR3: CASRLTSLLNEQFF. CDR3 sequence (DNA): TGTGCCAGCAGATTGACTAGCTTACTAAATGAGCAGTTCTTC. This chain joins TRBV7-2 and TRBJ2-1, with 7 bases identical to TRBD2. Trimming took 6 bases from V and 7 from J; bases not matched to a gene: 9. Germline V gene data show CDR1 as SGHTA and CDR2 as FQGNSA. CDR3 length: 14 amino acids.

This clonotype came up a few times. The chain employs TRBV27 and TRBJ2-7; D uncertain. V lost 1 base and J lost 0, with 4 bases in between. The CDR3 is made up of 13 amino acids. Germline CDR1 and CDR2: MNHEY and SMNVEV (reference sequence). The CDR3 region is CASSLYASYEQYF. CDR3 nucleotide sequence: TGTGCCAGCAGTTTATATGCCTCCTACGAGCAGTACTTC.

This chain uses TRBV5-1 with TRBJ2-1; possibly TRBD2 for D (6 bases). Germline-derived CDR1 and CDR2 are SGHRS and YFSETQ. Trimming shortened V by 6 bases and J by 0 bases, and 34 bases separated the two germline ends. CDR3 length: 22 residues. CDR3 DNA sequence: TGCGCCAGCAAGGGTTTTCCAGAAGACCCATCGACTAGAAAAAACTCCTACAATGAGCAGTTCTTC. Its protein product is CASKGFPEDPSTRKNSYNEQFF. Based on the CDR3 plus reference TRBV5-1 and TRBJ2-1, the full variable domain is KAGVTQTPRYLIKTRGQQVTLSCSPISGHRSVSWYQQTPGQGLQFLFEYFSETQRNKGNFPGRFSGRQFSNSRSEMNVSTLELGDSALYLCASKGFPEDPSTRKNSYNEQFFGPGTRLTVL.

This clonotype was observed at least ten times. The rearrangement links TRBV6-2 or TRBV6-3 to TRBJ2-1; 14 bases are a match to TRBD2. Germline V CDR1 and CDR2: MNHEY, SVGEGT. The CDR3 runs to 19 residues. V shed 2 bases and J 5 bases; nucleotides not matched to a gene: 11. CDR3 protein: CASSYPGTSGSWTNNEQFF. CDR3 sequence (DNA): TGTGCCAGCAGTTACCCCGGGACTAGCGGGAGTTGGACTAACAATGAGCAGTTCTTC.

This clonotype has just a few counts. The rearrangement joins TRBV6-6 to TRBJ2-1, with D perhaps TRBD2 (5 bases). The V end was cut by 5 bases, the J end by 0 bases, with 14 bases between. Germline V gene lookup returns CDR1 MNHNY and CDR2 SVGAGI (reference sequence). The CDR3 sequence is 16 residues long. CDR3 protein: CASSDRADSSYNEQFF. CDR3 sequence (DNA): TGTGCCAGCAGTGACCGAGCGGATAGCTCCTACAATGAGCAGTTCTTC.

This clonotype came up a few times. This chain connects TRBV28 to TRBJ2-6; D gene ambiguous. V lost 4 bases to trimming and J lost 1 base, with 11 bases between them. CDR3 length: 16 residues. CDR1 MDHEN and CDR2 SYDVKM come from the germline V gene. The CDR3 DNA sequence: TGTGCCAGCAGTTCCCAGGACGGATCTGGGGCCAACGTCCTGACTTTC. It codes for CASSSQDGSGANVLTF. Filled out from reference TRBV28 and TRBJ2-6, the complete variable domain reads DVKVTQSSRYLVKRTGEKVFLECVQDMDHENMFWYRQDPGLGLRLIYFSYDVKMKEKGDIPEGYSVSREKKERFSLILESASTNQTSMYLCASSSQDGSGANVLTFGAGSRLTVL.

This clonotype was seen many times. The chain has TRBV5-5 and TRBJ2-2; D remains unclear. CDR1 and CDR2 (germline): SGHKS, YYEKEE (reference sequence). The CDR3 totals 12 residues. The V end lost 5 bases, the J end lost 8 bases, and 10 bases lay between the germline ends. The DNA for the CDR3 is TGTGCCAGCAGGGGGTCGGCTGGGGAGCTGTTTTTT. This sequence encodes CASRGSAGELFF.

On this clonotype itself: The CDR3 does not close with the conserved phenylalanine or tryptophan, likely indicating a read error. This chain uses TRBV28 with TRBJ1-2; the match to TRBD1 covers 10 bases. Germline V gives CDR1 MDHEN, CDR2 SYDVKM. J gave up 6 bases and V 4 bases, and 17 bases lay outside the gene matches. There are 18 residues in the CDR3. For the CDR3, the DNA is TGTGCCAGCAGTTCCCTCCGGGACAGGGGAGCCATAGGGGATGGCTACACCTTA. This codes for CASSSLRDRGAIGDGYTL.

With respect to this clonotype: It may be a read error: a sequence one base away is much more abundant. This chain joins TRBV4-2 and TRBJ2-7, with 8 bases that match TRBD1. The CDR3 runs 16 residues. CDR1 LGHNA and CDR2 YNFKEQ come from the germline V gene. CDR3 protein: CATSPEGPGGGYEQYF. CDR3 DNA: TGTGCCACCAGCCCGGAGGGGCCAGGGGGCGGGTACGAGCAGTACTTC.

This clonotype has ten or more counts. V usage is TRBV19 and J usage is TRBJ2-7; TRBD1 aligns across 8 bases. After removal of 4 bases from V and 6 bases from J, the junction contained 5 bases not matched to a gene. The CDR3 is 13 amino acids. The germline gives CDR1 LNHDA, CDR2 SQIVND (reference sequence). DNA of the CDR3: TGTGCCAGTAGTACGGACAGGGTCAGCGAGCAGTACTTC. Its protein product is CASSTDRVSEQYF.

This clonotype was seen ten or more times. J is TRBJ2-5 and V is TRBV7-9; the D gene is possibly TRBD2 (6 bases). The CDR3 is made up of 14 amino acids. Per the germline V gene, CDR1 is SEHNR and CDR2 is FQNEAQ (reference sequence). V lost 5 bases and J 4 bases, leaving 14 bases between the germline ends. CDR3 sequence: CASSPPGEGETQYF. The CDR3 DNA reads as TGTGCCAGCAGCCCCCCGGGGGAAGGAGAGACCCAGTACTTC. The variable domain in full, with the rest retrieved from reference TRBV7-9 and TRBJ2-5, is DTGVSQNPRHKITKRGQNVTFRCDPISEHNRLYWYRQTLGQGPEFLTYFQNEAQLEKSRLLSDRFSAERPKGSFSTLEIQRTEQGDSAMYLCASSPPGEGETQYFGPGTRLLVL.

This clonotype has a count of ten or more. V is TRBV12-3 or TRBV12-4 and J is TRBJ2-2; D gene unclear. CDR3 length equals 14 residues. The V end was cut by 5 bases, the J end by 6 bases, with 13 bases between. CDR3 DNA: TGTGCCAGCAGTCCCCGGACGGTGGCCGGGGAGCTGTTTTTT. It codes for CASSPRTVAGELFF.

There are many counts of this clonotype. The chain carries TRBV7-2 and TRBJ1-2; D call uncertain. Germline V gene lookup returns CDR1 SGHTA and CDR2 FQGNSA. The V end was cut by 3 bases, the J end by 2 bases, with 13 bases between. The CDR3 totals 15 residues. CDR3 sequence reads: CASSFLAGPNYGYTF. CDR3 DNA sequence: TGTGCCAGCAGCTTCCTGGCAGGTCCCAACTATGGCTACACCTTC.

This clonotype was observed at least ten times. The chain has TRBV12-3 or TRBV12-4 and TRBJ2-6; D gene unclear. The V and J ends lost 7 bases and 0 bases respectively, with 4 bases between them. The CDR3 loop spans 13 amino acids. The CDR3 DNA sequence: TGTGCCAGCATCCTCTCTGGGGCCAACGTCCTGACTTTC. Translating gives CASILSGANVLTF.

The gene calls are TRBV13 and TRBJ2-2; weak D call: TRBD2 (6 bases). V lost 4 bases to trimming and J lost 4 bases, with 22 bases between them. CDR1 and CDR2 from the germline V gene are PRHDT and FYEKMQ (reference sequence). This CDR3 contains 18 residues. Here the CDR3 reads CASSSPLFREAATGELFF. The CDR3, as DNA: TGTGCCAGCAGCTCACCCCTTTTCAGGGAGGCTGCCACCGGGGAGCTGTTTTTT.